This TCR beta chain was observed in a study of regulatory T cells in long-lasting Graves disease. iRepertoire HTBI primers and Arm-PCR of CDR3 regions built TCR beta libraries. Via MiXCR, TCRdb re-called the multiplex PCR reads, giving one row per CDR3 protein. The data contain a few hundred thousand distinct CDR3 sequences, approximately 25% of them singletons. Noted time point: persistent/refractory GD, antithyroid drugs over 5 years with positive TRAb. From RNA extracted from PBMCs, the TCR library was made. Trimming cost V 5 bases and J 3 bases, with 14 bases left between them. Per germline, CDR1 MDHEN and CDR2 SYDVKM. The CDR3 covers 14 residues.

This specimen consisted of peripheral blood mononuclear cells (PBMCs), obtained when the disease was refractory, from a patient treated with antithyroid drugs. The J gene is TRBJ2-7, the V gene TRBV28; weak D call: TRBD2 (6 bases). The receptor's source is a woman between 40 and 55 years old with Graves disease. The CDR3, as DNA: TGTGCCAGCAGTCCCATATCGGAGGGCTACGAGCAGTACTTC. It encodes CASSPISEGYEQYF.